This T cell receptor beta chain derives from a study of T-cell memory formation after mild COVID-19. Overall study context: Largely donor-specific TCR clusters were found.

The length of the CDR3 is 12 residues. Germline CDR1 reads SGHTA; CDR2 reads FQGNSA. Study findings and constraints: Mainly in CM and EM were contracting CD4+ clones; CD8+ were in EMRA. Contracting clones, day 15 to 85, had balanced CD4/CD8, and later expanders favored CD4+. Researchers found some responding clones in pre-infection memory, a sign that cross-reactive memory joined.

This clonotype was seen a few times. Its target is unknown. An end of the junction does not agree with germline; a read error may underlie this. MiXCR was run by TCRdb on the 5' RACE reads, yielding one entry per CDR3 protein. The repertoire consists of 5,000 or so distinct CDR3 sequences, with around 45% occurring once and the leading ten covering roughly 2.6%. The clonotype originates from an adult who had mild COVID-19 (a few samples of this study predate the infection). Cell type and time point are not known. V and J are TRBV7-2 and TRBJ2-5; TRBD2 agrees at 10 bases. Sequencing was carried out using PBMCs or a T cell subset sorted from them (not recorded which). CDR3 in DNA: TGTGCCAGCAGCTTTGAGCGGGAGGGCCTGCACTTC. It encodes CASSFEREGLHF.